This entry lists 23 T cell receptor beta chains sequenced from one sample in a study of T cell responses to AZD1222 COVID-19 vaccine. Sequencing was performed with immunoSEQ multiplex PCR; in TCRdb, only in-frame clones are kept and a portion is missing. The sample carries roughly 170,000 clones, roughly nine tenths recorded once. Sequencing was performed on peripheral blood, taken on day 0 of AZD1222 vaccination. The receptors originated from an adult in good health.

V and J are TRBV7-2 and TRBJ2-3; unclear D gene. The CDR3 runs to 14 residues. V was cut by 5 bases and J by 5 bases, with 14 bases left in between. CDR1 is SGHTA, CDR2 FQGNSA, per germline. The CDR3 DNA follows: TGTGCCAGCAGCCCCCCCACCTCGCTAGATACGCAGTATTTT. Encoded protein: CASSPPTSLDTQYF. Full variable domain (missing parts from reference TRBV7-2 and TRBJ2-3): GAGVSQSPSNKVTEKGKDVELRCDPISGHTALYWYRQSLGQGLEFLIYFQGNSAPDKSGLPSDRFSAERTGGSVSTLTIQRTQQEDSAVYLCASSPPTSLDTQYFGPGTRLTVL.

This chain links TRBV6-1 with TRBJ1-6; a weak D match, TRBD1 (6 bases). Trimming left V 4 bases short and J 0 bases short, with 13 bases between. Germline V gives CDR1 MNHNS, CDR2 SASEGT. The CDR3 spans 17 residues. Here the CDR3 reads CASSVRQGSSYNSPLHF. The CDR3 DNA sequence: TGTGCCAGCAGTGTACGGCAGGGGAGCTCCTATAATTCACCCCTCCACTTT.

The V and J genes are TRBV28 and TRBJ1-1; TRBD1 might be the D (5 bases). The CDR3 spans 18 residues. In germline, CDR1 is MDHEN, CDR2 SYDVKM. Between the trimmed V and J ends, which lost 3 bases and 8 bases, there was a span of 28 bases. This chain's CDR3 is CASSLPESRDPSLHEAFF. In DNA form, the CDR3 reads TGTGCCAGCAGTTTGCCTGAGTCCCGGGACCCTTCATTACACGAAGCTTTCTTT.

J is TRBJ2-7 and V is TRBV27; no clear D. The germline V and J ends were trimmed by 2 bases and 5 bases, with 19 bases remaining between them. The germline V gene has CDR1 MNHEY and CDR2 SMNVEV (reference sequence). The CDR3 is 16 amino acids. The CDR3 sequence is CASSLIQTGFGDEQYF. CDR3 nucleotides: TGTGCCAGCAGTTTAATCCAGACCGGGTTTGGCGACGAGCAGTACTTC.

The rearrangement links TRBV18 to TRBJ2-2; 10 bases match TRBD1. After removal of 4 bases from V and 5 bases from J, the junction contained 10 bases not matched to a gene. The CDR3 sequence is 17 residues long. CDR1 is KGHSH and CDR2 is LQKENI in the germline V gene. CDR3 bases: TGTGCCAGCTCACTAACATGGGACAGGGGTCGTACCGGGGAGCTGTTTTTT. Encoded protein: CASSLTWDRGRTGELFF.

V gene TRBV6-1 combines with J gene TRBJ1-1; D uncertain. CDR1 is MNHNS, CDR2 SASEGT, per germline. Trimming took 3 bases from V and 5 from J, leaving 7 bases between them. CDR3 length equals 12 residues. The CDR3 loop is CASSDLRTEAFF. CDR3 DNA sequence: TGTGCCAGCAGTGATTTGAGGACTGAAGCTTTCTTT.

The CDR3 loop reads CASSPLGSSYEQYF. Written as DNA, the CDR3 is TGTGCCAGCAGCCCTTTGGGCTCGTCCTACGAGCAGTACTTC. The chain uses TRBV7-9 and TRBJ2-7; no definite D call. The CDR3 contains 14 residues. From germline, CDR1 is SEHNR and CDR2 FQNEAQ (reference sequence). The germline V and J ends were trimmed by 5 bases and 1 base, with 12 bases remaining between them.

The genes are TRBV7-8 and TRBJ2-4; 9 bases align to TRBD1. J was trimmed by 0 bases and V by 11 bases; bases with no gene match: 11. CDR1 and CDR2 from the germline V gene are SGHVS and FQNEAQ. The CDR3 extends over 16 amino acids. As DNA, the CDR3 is TGTGCCCGACCCAGGGACAGGGCCCTAGCCAAAAACATTCAGTACTTC. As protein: CARPRDRALAKNIQYF. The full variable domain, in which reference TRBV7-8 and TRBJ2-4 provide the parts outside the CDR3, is GAGVSQSPRYKVAKRGQDVALRCDPISGHVSLFWYQQALGQGPEFLTYFQNEAQLDKSGLPSDRFFAERPEGSVSTLKIQRTQQEDSAVYLCARPRDRALAKNIQYFGAGTRLSVL.

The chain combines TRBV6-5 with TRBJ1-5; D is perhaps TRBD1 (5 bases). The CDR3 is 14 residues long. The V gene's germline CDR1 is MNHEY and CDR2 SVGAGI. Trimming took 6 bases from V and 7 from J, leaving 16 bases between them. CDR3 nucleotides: TGTGCCAGCAGCAAAAACTGGGGGTACCAGCCCCAGCATTTT. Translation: CASSKNWGYQPQHF.

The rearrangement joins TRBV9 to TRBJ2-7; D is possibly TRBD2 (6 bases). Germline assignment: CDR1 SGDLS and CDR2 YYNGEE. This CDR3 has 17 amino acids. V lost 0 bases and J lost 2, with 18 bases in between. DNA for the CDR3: TGTGCCAGCAGCGTAGAGAGTAGCGGAGTTACCCCCTACGAGCAGTACTTC. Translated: CASSVESSGVTPYEQYF.

Here the CDR3 reads CASSWDRSSGNTIYF. In DNA, the CDR3 is TGTGCCAGCAGCTGGGACAGAAGCTCTGGAAACACCATATATTTT. V gene TRBV3-1 (or the pseudogene TRBV3-2) combines with J gene TRBJ1-3; 7 nucleotides align to TRBD1. J lost 0 bases, V lost 5 bases, and 4 bases had no gene match. The CDR3 runs 15 residues. Germline lookup yields CDR1 LGHDT and CDR2 YNNKEL (reference sequence).

CDR3 amino acids: CASSPQWATYEQYF. The CDR3 nucleotides read TGTGCCAGCAGCCCGCAGTGGGCGACCTACGAGCAGTACTTC. The chain uses TRBV9 and TRBJ2-7; D unresolved. V lost 4 bases to trimming and J lost 2 bases, with 13 bases between them. Germline V lookup: CDR1 SGDLS, CDR2 YYNGEE. The CDR3 runs to 14 residues.

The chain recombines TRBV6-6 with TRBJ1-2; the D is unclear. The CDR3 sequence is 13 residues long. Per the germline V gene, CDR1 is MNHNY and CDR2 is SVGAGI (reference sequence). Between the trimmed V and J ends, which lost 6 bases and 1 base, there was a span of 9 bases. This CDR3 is CASRGPYNYGYTF. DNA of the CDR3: TGTGCCAGCAGAGGGCCTTATAACTATGGCTACACCTTC.

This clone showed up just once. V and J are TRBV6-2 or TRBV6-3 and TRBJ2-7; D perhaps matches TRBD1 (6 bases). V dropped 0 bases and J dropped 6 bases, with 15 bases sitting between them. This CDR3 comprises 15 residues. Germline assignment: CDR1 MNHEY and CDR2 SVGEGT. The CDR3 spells CASSYSSRGFSEQYF. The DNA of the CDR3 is TGTGCCAGCAGTTACTCGAGCAGGGGATTCTCCGAGCAGTACTTC.

CDR3 protein: CASSLGSWNTEAFF. The CDR3 bases are TGTGCCAGCAGCTTAGGTTCTTGGAACACTGAAGCTTTCTTT. The rearrangement uses TRBV7-9 and TRBJ1-1; D remains unclear. The CDR3 has 14 residues. V lost 1 base, J lost 1 base, and 7 bases lay in between. Germline V gene data show CDR1 as SEHNR and CDR2 as FQNEAQ (reference sequence).

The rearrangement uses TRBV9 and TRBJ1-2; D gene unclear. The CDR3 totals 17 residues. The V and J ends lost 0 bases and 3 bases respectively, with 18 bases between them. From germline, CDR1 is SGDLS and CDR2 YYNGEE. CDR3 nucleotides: TGTGCCAGCAGCGTAGGTTCGAATTCCAGGTCTCACTATGGCTACACCTTC. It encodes CASSVGSNSRSHYGYTF.

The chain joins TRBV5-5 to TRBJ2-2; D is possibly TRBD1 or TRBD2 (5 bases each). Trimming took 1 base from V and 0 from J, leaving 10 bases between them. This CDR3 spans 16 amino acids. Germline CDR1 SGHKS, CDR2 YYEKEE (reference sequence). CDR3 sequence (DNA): TGTGCCAGCAGCTTGTGGGGCGGGTCGAACACCGGGGAGCTGTTTTTT. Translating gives CASSLWGGSNTGELFF.

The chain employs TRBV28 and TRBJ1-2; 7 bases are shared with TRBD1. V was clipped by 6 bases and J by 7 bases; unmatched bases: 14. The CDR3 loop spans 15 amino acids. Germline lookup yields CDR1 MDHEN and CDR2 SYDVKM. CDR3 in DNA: TGTGCCAGCAGCCCATCACAGGGGCGATCGGGTGGCTACACCTTC. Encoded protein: CASSPSQGRSGGYTF.

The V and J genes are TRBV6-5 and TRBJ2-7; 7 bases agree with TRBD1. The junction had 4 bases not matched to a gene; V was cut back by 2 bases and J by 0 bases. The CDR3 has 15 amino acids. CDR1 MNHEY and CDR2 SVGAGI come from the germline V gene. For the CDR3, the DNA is TGTGCCAGCAGTTACGGGGGACAGAGCTCCTACGAGCAGTACTTC. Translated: CASSYGGQSSYEQYF.

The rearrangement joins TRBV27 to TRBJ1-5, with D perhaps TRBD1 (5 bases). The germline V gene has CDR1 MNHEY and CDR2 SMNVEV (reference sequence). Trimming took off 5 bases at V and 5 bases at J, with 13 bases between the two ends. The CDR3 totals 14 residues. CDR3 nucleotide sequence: TGTGCCAGCAGTAGAACTTGGGGGGATCAGCCCCAGCATTTT. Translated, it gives CASSRTWGDQPQHF.

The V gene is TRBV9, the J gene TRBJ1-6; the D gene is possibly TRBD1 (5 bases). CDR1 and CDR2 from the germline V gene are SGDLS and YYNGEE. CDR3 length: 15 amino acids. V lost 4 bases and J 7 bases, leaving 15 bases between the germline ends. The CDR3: CASSSRRGENSPLHF. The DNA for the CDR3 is TGTGCCAGCAGCTCACGGAGGGGTGAGAATTCACCCCTCCACTTT.

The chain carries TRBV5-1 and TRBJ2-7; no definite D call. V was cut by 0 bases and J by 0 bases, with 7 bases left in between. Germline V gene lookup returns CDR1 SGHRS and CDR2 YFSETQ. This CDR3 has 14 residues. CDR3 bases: TGCGCCAGCAGCTTGGCTCTCCGCTCCTACGAGCAGTACTTC. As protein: CASSLALRSYEQYF.

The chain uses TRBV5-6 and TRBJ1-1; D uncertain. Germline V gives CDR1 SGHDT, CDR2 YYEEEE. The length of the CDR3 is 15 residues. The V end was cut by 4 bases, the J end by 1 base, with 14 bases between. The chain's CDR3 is CASSRPEARNTEAFF. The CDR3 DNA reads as TGTGCCAGCAGCCGACCGGAGGCACGGAACACTGAAGCTTTCTTT.